Described below is a single T cell receptor (beta chain) sequence and its context. Its antigen is as yet unknown. Samples underwent the assay at deep level. With ten immunoSEQ deep assay plates, unsorted PBMC DNA underwent sequencing. The data were produced by immunoSEQ multiplex PCR, yet TCRdb's version contains in-frame clones alone and is incomplete. The sample shows about 490,000 clones, 70% to 80% of them seen only once. This CDR3 has 15 residues. V was pared by 2 bases and J by 10 bases, with 18 bases between. Germline loops: CDR1 GTSNPN, CDR2 SVGIG (reference sequence). This entry is derived from a study of shared clonotypes between healthy human individuals. Study-wide findings and caveats: The study sampled only blood, and tissue repertoires likely differ.

J is TRBJ1-6 and V is TRBV30; possibly TRBD1 for D (5 bases). This TCR came from a woman between 40 and 50 years old in good health. Some clones in this sample may be carry-over from other donors' samples. Sequenced sample: PBMCs. CDR3 coding DNA: TGTGCCTGGAGTTCCACCCTAGGGTGGGGCTCACCCCTCCACTTT. This translates into CAWSSTLGWGSPLHF.